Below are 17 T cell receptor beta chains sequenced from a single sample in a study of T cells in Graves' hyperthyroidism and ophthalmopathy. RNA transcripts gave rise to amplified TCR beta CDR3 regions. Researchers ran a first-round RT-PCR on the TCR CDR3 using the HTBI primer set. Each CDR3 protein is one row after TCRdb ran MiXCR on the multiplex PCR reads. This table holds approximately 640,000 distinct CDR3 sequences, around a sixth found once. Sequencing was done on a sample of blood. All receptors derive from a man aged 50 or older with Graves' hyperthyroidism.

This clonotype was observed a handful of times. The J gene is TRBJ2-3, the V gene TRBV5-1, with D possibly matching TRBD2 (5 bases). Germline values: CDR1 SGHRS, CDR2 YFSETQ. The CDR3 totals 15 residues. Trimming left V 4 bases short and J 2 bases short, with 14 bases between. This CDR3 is CASSGGSGYTDTQYF. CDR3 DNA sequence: TGCGCCAGCAGCGGAGGAAGCGGCTACACAGATACGCAGTATTTT.

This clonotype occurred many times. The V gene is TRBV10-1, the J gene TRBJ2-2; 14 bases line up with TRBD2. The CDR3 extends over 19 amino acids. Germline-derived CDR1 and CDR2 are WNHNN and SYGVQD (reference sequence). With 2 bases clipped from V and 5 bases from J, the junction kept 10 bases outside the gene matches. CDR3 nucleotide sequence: TGCGCCAGCAGTGAGCCTAATGGACTAGCGGGAGGATGGACCGGGGAGCTGTTTTTT. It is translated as CASSEPNGLAGGWTGELFF.

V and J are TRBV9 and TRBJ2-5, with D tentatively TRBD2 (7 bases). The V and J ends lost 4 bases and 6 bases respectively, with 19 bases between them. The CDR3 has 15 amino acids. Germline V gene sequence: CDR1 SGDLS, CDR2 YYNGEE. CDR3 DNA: TGTGCCAGCAGCACTGAGGGGGGGCCAGGGAAGACCCAGTACTTC. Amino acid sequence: CASSTEGGPGKTQYF.

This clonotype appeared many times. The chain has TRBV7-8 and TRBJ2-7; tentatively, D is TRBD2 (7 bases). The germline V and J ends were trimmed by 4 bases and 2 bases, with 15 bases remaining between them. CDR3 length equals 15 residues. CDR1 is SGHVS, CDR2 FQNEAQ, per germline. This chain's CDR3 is CASSWGGQGAYEQYF. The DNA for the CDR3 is TGTGCCAGCAGCTGGGGGGGGCAGGGAGCCTACGAGCAGTACTTC.

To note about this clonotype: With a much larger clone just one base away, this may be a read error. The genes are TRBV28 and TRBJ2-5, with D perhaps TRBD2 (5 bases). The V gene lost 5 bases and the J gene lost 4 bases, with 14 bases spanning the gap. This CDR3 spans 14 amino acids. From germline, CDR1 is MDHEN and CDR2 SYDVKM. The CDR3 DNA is TGTGCCAGCAGTCTAAGGTGGGAGCGAGAGACCCAGTACTTC. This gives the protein CASSLRWERETQYF.

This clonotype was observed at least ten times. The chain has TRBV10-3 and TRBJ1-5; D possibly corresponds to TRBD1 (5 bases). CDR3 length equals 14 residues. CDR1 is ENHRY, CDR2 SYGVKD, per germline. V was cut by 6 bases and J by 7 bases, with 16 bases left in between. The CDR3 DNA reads TGTGCCATCAGACCGTCGGGACTTTCACAGCCCCAGCATTTT. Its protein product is CAIRPSGLSQPQHF.

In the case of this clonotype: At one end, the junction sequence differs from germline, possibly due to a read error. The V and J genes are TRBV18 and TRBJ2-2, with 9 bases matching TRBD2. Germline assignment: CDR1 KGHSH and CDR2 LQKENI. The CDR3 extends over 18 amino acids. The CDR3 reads CASSPRLAETANTGELLF. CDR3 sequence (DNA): TGTGCCAGCTCACCACGACTAGCGGAGACCGCGAACACCGGGGAGCTGCTTTTT.

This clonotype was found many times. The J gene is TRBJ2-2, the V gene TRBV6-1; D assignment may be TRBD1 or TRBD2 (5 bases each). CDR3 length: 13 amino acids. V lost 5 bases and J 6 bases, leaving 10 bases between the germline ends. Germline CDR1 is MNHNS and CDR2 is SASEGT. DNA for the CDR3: TGTGCCAGCAGTCATGGGACCGCCGGGGAGCTGTTTTTT. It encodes CASSHGTAGELFF.

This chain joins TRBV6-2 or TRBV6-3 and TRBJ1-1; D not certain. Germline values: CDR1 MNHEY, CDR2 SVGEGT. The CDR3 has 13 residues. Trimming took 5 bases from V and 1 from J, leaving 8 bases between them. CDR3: CASSMPSNTEAFF. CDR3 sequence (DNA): TGTGCCAGCAGTATGCCCTCGAACACTGAAGCTTTCTTT.

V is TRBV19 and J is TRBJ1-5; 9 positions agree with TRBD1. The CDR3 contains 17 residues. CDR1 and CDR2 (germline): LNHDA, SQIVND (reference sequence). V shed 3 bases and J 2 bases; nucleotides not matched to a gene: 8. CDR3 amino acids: CASSIATGGRGNQPQHF. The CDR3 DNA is TGTGCCAGTAGTATTGCCACAGGGGGCCGGGGCAATCAGCCCCAGCATTTT.

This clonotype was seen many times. DNA of the CDR3: TGCAGCGTTGGGGACGGTGGGGGTGAAAAACTGTTTTTT. It encodes CSVGDGGGEKLFF. V is TRBV29-1 and J is TRBJ1-4; D may be TRBD1 (5 bases). CDR3 length: 13 amino acids. CDR1 SQVTM and CDR2 ANQGSEA come from the germline V gene. V shed 4 bases and J shed 7 bases, with 13 bases lying between them.

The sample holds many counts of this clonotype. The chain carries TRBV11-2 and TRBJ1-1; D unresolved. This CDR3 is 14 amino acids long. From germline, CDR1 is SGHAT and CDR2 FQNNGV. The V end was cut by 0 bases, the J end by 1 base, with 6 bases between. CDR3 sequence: CASSLDYENTEAFF. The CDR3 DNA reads TGTGCCAGCAGCTTAGACTACGAGAACACTGAAGCTTTCTTT.

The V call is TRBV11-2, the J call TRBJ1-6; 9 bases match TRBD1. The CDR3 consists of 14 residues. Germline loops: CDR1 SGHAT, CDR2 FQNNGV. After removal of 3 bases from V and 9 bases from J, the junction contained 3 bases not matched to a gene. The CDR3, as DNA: TGTGCCAGCAGCTTGAACAGGGGGCTTTCACCCCTCCACTTT. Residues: CASSLNRGLSPLHF.

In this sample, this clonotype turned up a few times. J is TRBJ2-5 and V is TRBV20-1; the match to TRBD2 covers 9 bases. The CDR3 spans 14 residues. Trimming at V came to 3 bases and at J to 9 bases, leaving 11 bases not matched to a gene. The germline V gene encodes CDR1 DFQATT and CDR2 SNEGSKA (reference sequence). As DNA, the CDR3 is TGCAGTGCTAGCTCCTTTGGGGAGCGGGAGGCCCAGTACTTC. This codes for CSASSFGEREAQYF.

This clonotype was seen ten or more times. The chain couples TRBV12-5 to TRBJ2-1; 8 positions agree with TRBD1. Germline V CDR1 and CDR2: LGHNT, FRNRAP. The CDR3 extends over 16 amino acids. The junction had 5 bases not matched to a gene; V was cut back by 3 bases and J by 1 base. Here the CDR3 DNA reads TGTGCTAGTGGTTTAGGGGACAGGAGGTCCTACAATGAGCAGTTCTTC. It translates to CASGLGDRRSYNEQFF.

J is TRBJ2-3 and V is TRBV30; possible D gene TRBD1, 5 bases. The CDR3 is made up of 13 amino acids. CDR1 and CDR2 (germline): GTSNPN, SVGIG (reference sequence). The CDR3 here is CAQGEPPADTQYF. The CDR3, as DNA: TGTGCACAAGGGGAACCCCCCGCAGATACGCAGTATTTT.

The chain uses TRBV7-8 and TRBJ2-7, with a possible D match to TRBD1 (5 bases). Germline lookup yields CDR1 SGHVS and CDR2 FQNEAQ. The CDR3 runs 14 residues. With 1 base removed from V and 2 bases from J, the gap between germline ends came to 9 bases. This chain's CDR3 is CASSLGTSAYEQYF. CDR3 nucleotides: TGTGCCAGCAGCTTAGGGACATCGGCCTACGAGCAGTACTTC.